These 29 T cell receptor beta chains share one sample of origin, sequenced in a study of monozygotic twins with inflammatory bowel disease. One entry per CDR3 protein, without DNA, is what TCRdb gives after re-calling the 5' RACE reads. The repertoire table contains 330,000 or so distinct CDR3 sequences. The sequencing input was blood. The receptor source for this set is a human donor with ulcerative colitis or Crohn's disease, or a healthy co-twin of an affected twin (not recorded which).

The chain recombines TRBV18 with TRBJ2-1; TCRdb selects TRBD1, and the lack of DNA leaves this call unchecked. CDR3 length equals 19 residues. Germline V gives CDR1 KGHSH, CDR2 LQKENI. The CDR3 reads CASSPLIGPDFSKPGEQFF.

CDR3 in amino acids: CASSFRTGDGYTF. The rearrangement joins TRBV27 to TRBJ1-2; without DNA, the TCRdb call of TRBD1 cannot be checked. This CDR3 has 13 residues. CDR1 and CDR2 (germline): MNHEY, SMNVEV (reference sequence).

The chain carries TRBV6-1 and TRBJ2-1; TCRdb lists TRBD1, though no DNA is available to test this call. CDR1 is MNHNS, CDR2 SASEGT, per germline. This CDR3 spans 14 amino acids. This CDR3 reads CASSEGGAYNEQFF.

The genes are TRBV29-1 and TRBJ2-1; the TRBD1 assignment by TCRdb is unverifiable without DNA. Looked up from germline, CDR1 is SQVTM and CDR2 is ANQGSEA. The length of the CDR3 is 11 residues. CDR3 amino acids: CSTGTGNEQFF.

The V gene is TRBV12-3 or TRBV12-4, the J gene TRBJ1-3. This CDR3 comprises 16 residues. CDR3 in amino acids: CASSFGESRRGNTIYF.

The gene calls are TRBV25-1 and TRBJ2-5; the TCRdb D gene call, TRBD1, has no DNA to confirm it. Germline V CDR1 and CDR2: MGHDK, SYGVNS. CDR3 size: 15 residues. The CDR3 is CATSSMTGPQETQYF.

The V and J genes are TRBV18 and TRBJ1-5; the D gene TCRdb calls, TRBD1, cannot be checked with no DNA. Germline V CDR1 and CDR2: KGHSH, LQKENI. The CDR3 spans 13 residues. CDR3 protein: CASSPKDRATQHF.

V and J are TRBV10-3 and TRBJ2-1. Germline assignment: CDR1 ENHRY and CDR2 SYGVKD. The CDR3 runs 13 residues. The CDR3 is CAISVWQNNEQFF.

The chain is built from TRBV28 and TRBJ2-3; TCRdb's D call of TRBD1 is untestable without DNA. The CDR3 totals 15 residues. The germline V gene has CDR1 MDHEN and CDR2 SYDVKM. The CDR3: CASSPGGGGTDTQYF.

The rearrangement joins TRBV7-2 to TRBJ2-1. Per the germline V gene, CDR1 is SGHTA and CDR2 is FQGNSA. This CDR3 is built from 15 residues. This CDR3 reads CASSFDTSSYNEQFF.

This rearrangement joins TRBV28 to TRBJ1-1; TCRdb lists TRBD1, though no DNA is available to test this call. Germline V gene data show CDR1 as MDHEN and CDR2 as SYDVKM. CDR3 length: 14 amino acids. The CDR3 is CASSRQGLNTEAFF.

The chain combines TRBV7-9 with TRBJ1-5; TCRdb gives TRBD1 as the D gene, but with no DNA this cannot be confirmed. Germline lookup yields CDR1 SEHNR and CDR2 FQNEAQ (reference sequence). The CDR3 has 13 amino acids. The CDR3 protein is CASSFRGDQPQHF.

This chain connects TRBV10-3 to TRBJ2-7. Germline lookup yields CDR1 ENHRY and CDR2 SYGVKD. CDR3 length equals 14 residues. CDR3 sequence: CAISVSQPSYEQYF.

The J gene is TRBJ2-4, the V gene TRBV27; TCRdb names TRBD2, which stays unverified in the absence of DNA. CDR1 and CDR2 (germline): MNHEY, SMNVEV (reference sequence). This CDR3 comprises 18 residues. The CDR3 is CASSTSGYDRLAKNIQYF.

V and J are TRBV19 and TRBJ2-7; lacking DNA, the TRBD1 call made by TCRdb goes unchecked. The CDR3 is made up of 13 amino acids. Germline loops: CDR1 LNHDA, CDR2 SQIVND (reference sequence). Here the CDR3 reads CATRDRWHYEQYF.

The chain combines TRBV27 with TRBJ1-5. This CDR3 has 12 residues. Per germline, CDR1 MNHEY and CDR2 SMNVEV (reference sequence). CDR3 protein: CASGKNWQPQHF.

The rearrangement links TRBV5-5 to TRBJ2-2; TCRdb selects TRBD2, and the lack of DNA leaves this call unchecked. The germline gives CDR1 SGHKS, CDR2 YYEKEE (reference sequence). This CDR3 region has 17 residues. CDR3 region: CASMKLMGTSLTGELFF.

The chain combines TRBV4-1 with TRBJ1-2; the D gene TCRdb calls, TRBD1, cannot be checked with no DNA. This CDR3 has 16 residues. CDR1 is MGHRA, CDR2 YSYEKL, per germline. The CDR3 loop reads CASSQDQATGILGYTF.

This chain connects TRBV5-6 to TRBJ2-7; TCRdb proposes TRBD2, but this gene call is untestable without DNA. Germline assignment: CDR1 SGHDT and CDR2 YYEEEE. This CDR3 has 14 amino acids. This CDR3 is CASSFLTGVGEQYF.

The rearrangement links TRBV11-2 to TRBJ1-6. The CDR3 consists of 16 residues. CDR1 is SGHAT, CDR2 FQNNGV, per germline. This CDR3 is CASSSLGGGYNSPLHF.

This chain uses TRBV20-1 with TRBJ2-1; TCRdb's assignment of TRBD2 cannot be checked, as there is no DNA. Germline V gene data show CDR1 as DFQATT and CDR2 as SNEGSKA (reference sequence). There are 14 residues in the CDR3. The CDR3 loop reads CSARDSGRTSEQFF.

The chain carries TRBV20-1 and TRBJ2-1. This CDR3 is built from 17 residues. From germline, CDR1 is DFQATT and CDR2 SNEGSKA (reference sequence). The CDR3 region is CSAERRIGSSSYNEQFF.

The chain has TRBV5-1 and TRBJ2-2. The CDR3 totals 13 residues. Per germline, CDR1 SGHRS and CDR2 YFSETQ. The CDR3 reads CASQREGTGELFF.

The chain joins TRBV12-3 or TRBV12-4 to TRBJ2-5; TCRdb designates TRBD2, a call that cannot be tested without DNA. This CDR3 comprises 15 residues. The chain's CDR3 is CASRMGLPLGETQYF.

This sequence joins TRBV27 and TRBJ2-3. CDR3 length: 12 amino acids. The germline gives CDR1 MNHEY, CDR2 SMNVEV (reference sequence). This CDR3 reads CASSLWGNTQYF.

The V call is TRBV19, the J call TRBJ1-5; TCRdb's assignment of TRBD1 cannot be checked, as there is no DNA. Per the germline V gene, CDR1 is LNHDA and CDR2 is SQIVND (reference sequence). This CDR3 has 16 residues. Here the CDR3 reads CASSFRDSYSNQPQHF.

This chain joins TRBV12-3 or TRBV12-4 and TRBJ2-3; the D call from TCRdb, TRBD1, cannot be confirmed without DNA. This CDR3 region has 14 residues. CDR3 amino acids: CASSSGTSMDTQYF.

The chain uses TRBV6-2 or TRBV6-3 and TRBJ1-1; with no DNA, the TCRdb D assignment of TRBD1 cannot be verified. This CDR3 has 12 amino acids. Per the germline V gene, CDR1 is MNHEY and CDR2 is SVGEGT. The CDR3 spells CASLRGNTEAFF.

The chain uses TRBV24-1 and TRBJ1-1; as DNA is missing, the TRBD1 call by TCRdb cannot be tested. The CDR3 runs to 16 residues. Germline CDR1 reads KGHDR; CDR2 reads SFDVKD. CDR3 in amino acids: CATSDRPGTGNTEAFF.